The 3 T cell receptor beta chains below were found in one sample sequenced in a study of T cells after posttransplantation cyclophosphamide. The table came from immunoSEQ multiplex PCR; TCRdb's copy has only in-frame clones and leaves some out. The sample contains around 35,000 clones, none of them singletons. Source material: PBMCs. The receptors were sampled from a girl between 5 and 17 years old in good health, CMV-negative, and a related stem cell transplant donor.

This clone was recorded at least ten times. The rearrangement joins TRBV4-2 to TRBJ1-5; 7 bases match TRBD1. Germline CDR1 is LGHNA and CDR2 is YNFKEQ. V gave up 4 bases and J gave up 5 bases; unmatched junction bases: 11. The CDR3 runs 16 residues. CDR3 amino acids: CASSLKTGRLDQPQHF. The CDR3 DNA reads TGTGCCAGCAGCCTAAAGACAGGGAGATTGGATCAGCCCCAGCATTTT.

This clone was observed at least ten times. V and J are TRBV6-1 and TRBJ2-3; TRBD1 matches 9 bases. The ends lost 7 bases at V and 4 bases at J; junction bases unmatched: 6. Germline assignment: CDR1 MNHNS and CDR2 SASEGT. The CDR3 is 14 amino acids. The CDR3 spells CASKRDRAADTQYF. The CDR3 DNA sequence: TGTGCCAGCAAGAGGGACAGGGCGGCAGATACGCAGTATTTT.

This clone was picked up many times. The chain's CDR3 is CASTGTVRGRSGYTF. For the CDR3, the DNA is TGTGCCAGTACCGGGACAGTTAGGGGCAGGAGTGGCTACACCTTC. The chain joins TRBV19 to TRBJ1-2, with 7 bases that match TRBD1. V lost 7 bases to trimming and J lost 7 bases; unmatched junction nucleotides: 15. The CDR3 runs to 15 residues. The V gene's germline CDR1 is LNHDA and CDR2 SQIVND (reference sequence).